Here is one TCR beta chain with its context. This clone was seen a handful of times. Its antigen is unknown. Per-base quality was not reported, and no clone a single base away is much larger than it. Per the germline V gene (reference sequence), LNHDA is the CDR1 and SQIVND is the CDR2. Trimming removed 1 base from V and 5 bases from J, leaving 8 bases between the germline ends. The CDR3, cysteine through phenylalanine, is 13 amino acids long. The entry retains the CDR3 DNA only, 39 bases that are in frame from base 1. Using the deep immunoSEQ assay, multiplex PCR amplified TCR CDR3 regions from genomic DNA. Extracted genomic DNA from each cell subset was distributed evenly across all wells of several immunoSEQ 96-well plates, and each plate was treated as a replicate. For sorted subsets, 150 to 250 ng genomic DNA, equal to approximately 30,000 T cell genomes, was loaded into each replicate PCR. Purified libraries were measured with a Qubit 3.0 fluorometer, size-checked on a Bioanalyzer 2100, and measured again with the KAPA Library Quantification kit. Each immunoSEQ 96-well plate was sequenced on its own single-read 150-cycle Illumina NextSeq 550 flow cell. Per the authors' processing: Because the immunoSEQ output held only junctional sequences and lacked quality scores, the filtering could not match the filtering applied to full-length reads. To assign V/J genes and CDR3, sequences were annotated against IMGT germline references using PyIR, a Python wrapper for IgBLAST v1.9. Reads were removed for weak V/J assignments (E-value above 1e-6), missing CDR3, stop codons, out-of-frame junctions, or ambiguous translated residues. V3J clonotypes were defined by identical inferred V gene, J gene, and CDR3 amino acid sequence. To compute the percentage overlap between repertoires, the number of shared unique clonotypes was divided by the size of the smaller repertoire. Repertoire richness was assessed with RTK rarefaction, the Chao1 estimator, and Recon v2.1 estimates of unobserved clonotypes. OLGA was used to compute generation probabilities for all TCRbeta clonotypes that the gDNA method yielded from a handful of donors. The table was pulled from immuneACCESS by TCRdb, which kept in-frame rearrangements only. Such tables lose some clones; where checked, under half of the loss comes from unresolved V genes, and the rest has no known cause. That table supplies the V and J calls and clone size; D and trimming were determined from the DNA. The sample table records millions of clones; around nine tenths of these occur just once. The top ten hold around 0.14% of the sample.

The data belong to a study of shared clonotypes between healthy human individuals (TCRdb year 2020). Background on the whole study: The cohort comprised a couple of women and a few men aged 18 to 49 years. Per donor, three plates each were used for CD4 naive and CD4 memory, two for CD8 naive, and one for CD8 memory. To estimate repertoire size and how much clonotype sharing occurs between individuals, the study deeply sequenced the blood TCR repertoires of about five healthy adults. Different laboratories and diverse techniques were used to prepare libraries and sequence TCR repertoires, to increase sequencing depth and limit assay-specific biases. Between about 0.94 and 8.9 billion PBMCs per donor were obtained by leukapheresis.

On the study overall, not on this receptor specifically: Sampling was limited to blood, and TCR repertoires in tissue likely differ from TCR repertoires in blood. Rarefaction of sorted-subset datasets indicated incomplete sequencing despite the large sequencing depth. Larger estimated clonotype richness was generally found for naive subsets than for memory subsets. Based on pairwise subsampling, the degree of clonotype sharing among donors was expected to be affected by sequencing depth. The genetic and exposure-history diversity represented was limited by the small number of donors. When four donors were compared, the shared fraction of clonotypes was roughly 5% for naive CD4, 3.5% for naive CD8, 2.3% for memory CD4, and less than 0.45% for memory CD8. Higher generation probabilities were observed for clonotypes shared by all four sorted-subset donors than for non-shared clonotypes.

The donors were healthy, HIV-negative adults with no recently reported acute infections or vaccinations. Only Caucasian adults living in Nashville, Tennessee, USA were represented among the donors. CD4+ T cells were enriched through magnetic negative selection, after which naive cells were positively selected on CD45RA and the remaining negative fraction served as the memory subset. Blood was obtained by leukapheresis, after which PBMCs were separated by Ficoll-Histopaque density gradient centrifugation and cryopreserved in liquid nitrogen vapor phase. Analytical flow cytometry was used to check the purity and quantity of each magnetically sorted T cell population. Genomic DNA was isolated from each sorted fraction and quantified by UV absorbance on a Nanodrop 2000c.

The chain employs TRBV19 and TRBJ1-1; no D gene call is confident. The receptor's source is a man younger than 35 in good health. The material sequenced was naive CD4+ T cells sorted from blood. In light of the paper, this sample's cell subset or site label describes: CD45RA+ positively selected. The CDR3 has the sequence CASSIVSKTEAFF. The sequence in DNA is TGTGCCAGTAGTATAGTTTCGAAAACTGAAGCTTTCTTT.